The subject of this entry is one T cell receptor beta chain. The sample belongs to a study of T cell changes during pregnancy in multiple sclerosis. This table comes from immunoSEQ multiplex PCR, and its TCRdb copy is limited to in-frame clones, with some not included. The sample has fewer than 70,000 clones, 90% to 95% seen once. The source was CD8+ T cells from peripheral blood mononuclear cells, collected in the third trimester of pregnancy. The receptor was derived from a female donor with multiple sclerosis, enrolled in a pregnancy study.

The DNA of the CDR3 is TGTGCCAGCAGACCGAATCGAGCGGGAGATCTGGGTGAGCAGTTCTTC. Translated: CASRPNRAGDLGEQFF. This sequence joins TRBV7-9 and TRBJ2-1; 8 bases fit TRBD2. V shed 6 bases, J shed 9 bases, and the junction held 16 bases outside the gene matches. Germline V lookup: CDR1 SEHNR, CDR2 FQNEAQ (reference sequence). The CDR3 has 16 residues.